The present T cell receptor (beta chain) was sequenced within a study of T-cell reconstitution after alpha-beta-depleted transplantation in children. Germline loops: CDR1 SGHVS, CDR2 FQNEAQ. Between the trimmed V and J ends, which lost 6 bases and 0 bases, there was a span of 8 bases. The CDR3 is 14 amino acids. This clonotype was found a few times. Library preparation (for TCRbeta) was performed with unique molecular identifiers. TCRdb re-called the PCR reads through MiXCR, storing one row per CDR3 protein. Of a few hundred thousand distinct CDR3 sequences listed, about an eighth were seen once; the top ten hold about 4%.

The J gene is TRBJ1-4, the V gene TRBV7-8, with no clear D. The sample in question was PBMCs, obtained from the stem cell graft. This clonotype was sampled from a human donor who donated a stem cell graft to a child with Fanconi anemia. The CDR3 DNA reads TGTGCCAGCAGGGTATCCGCAACTAATGAAAAACTGTTTTTT. Translation: CASRVSATNEKLFF.